This TCR beta chain emerged from a study of CD8+ T cells in alopecia areata. At the level of the study: For 6 to 18 months, tofacitinib was taken, and 6 months off drug followed.

Per germline, CDR1 GTSNPN and CDR2 SVGIG (reference sequence). This CDR3 has 13 residues. Trimming took 3 bases from V and 1 from J, leaving 9 bases between them. TCR sequencing used cDNA made by reverse transcription of extracted RNA. TCRdb's copy holds only in-frame clones and misses some; the assay was immunoSEQ multiplex PCR. The table lists around 190,000 clones, 60% of them singletons. Study findings and constraints: Scalp sequencing also captures normal skin's resident alphabeta T cells.

The treatment was: oral pan-JAK inhibitor, 5-10 mg twice daily. Sampling of alopecia areata patients yielded lesional scalp punch biopsies as well as peripheral blood. PBMCs provided sorted CD4+ and CD8+ T cells. Note on this clone: Antigen specificity is unknown.

The sequences come from CD4+ T cells sorted from blood, collected at week 24, from a patient treated with tofacitinib. The chain combines TRBV30 with TRBJ2-5; D unclear. The sequence was collected from a human donor with alopecia areata. This CDR3 is CAWRVAVQETQYF. CDR3 DNA sequence: TGTGCCTGGAGGGTTGCAGTCCAAGAGACCCAGTACTTC. Full variable domain (remainder filled in from reference TRBV30 and TRBJ2-5): SQTIHQWPATLVQPVGSPLSLECTVEGTSNPNLYWYRQAAGRGLQLLFYSVGIGQISSEVPQNLSASRPQDRQFILSSKKLLLSDSGFYLCAWRVAVQETQYFGPGTRLLVL.